The T cell receptor (beta chain) under discussion was sequenced for a study of OX40 agonist ivuxolimab in advanced cancers. Turning to the study itself: The study enrolled dose-escalation patients with hepatocellular carcinoma, melanoma, renal cell or head and neck cancer.

The repertoire was sequenced with immunoSEQ multiplex PCR; TCRdb's copy has only in-frame clones and lacks some. The table lists fewer than 55,000 clones, around 80% of them singletons. V shed 5 bases and J shed 5 bases, with 9 bases lying between them. Per the germline V gene, CDR1 is SGHTA and CDR2 is FQGTGA. The CDR3 spans 13 residues. There are a few counts of this clone. It was autoimmune disease history or systemic immunosuppression that excluded patients. Specimen: CD4+ or CD8+ T cells sorted from blood, collected in a trial of the OX40 agonist ivuxolimab. The source of this sequence is an adult with an advanced solid tumor such as melanoma, head and neck, liver or kidney cancer. This chain connects TRBV7-3 to TRBJ2-2, with a weak D call TRBD1 (6 bases). In DNA form, the CDR3 reads TGTGCCAGCAGCCTAAGGGGGACCGGGGAGCTGTTTTTT. It is translated as CASSLRGTGELFF.